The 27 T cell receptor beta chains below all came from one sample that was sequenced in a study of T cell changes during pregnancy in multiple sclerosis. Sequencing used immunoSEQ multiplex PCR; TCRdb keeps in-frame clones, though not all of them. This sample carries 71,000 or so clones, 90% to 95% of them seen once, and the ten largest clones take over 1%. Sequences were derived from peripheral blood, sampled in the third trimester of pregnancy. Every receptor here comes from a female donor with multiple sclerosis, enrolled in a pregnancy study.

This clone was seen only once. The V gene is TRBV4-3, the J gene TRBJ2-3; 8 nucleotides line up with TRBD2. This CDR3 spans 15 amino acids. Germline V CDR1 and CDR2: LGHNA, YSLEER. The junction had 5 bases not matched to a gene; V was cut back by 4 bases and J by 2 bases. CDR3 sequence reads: CASSPREGITDTQYF. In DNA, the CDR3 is TGCGCCAGCAGCCCACGGGAGGGGATCACAGATACGCAGTATTTT.

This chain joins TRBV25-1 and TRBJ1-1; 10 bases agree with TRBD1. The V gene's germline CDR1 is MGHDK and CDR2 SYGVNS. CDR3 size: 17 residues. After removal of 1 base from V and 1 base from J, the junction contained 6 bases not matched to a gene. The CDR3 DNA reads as TGTGCCAGCAGTGAATCGTGGACAGGGGGAGGGAACACTGAAGCTTTCTTT. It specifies CASSESWTGGGNTEAFF.

The CDR3 DNA sequence: TGTGCCAGTAGTATAGAAGGTGCTAGCGGGGAGGCCCCAGATACGCAGTATTTT. Translating gives CASSIEGASGEAPDTQYF. The rearrangement links TRBV19 to TRBJ2-3; 9 bases match TRBD2. The ends lost 0 bases at V and 4 bases at J; junction bases unmatched: 11. The CDR3 is 18 residues long. Germline V gives CDR1 LNHDA, CDR2 SQIVND (reference sequence).

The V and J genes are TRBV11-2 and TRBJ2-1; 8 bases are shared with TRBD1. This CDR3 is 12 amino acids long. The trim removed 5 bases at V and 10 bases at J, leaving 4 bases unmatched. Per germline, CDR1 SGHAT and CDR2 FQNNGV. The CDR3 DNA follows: TGTGCCAGCAGCCCGACAGGGGTCGAGCAGTTCTTC. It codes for CASSPTGVEQFF.

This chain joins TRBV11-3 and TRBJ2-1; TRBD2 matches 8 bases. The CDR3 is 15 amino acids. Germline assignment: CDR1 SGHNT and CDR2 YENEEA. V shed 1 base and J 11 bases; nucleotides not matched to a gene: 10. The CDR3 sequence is CASSLVPGGDYQQFF. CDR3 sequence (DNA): TGTGCCAGCAGCTTAGTACCCGGGGGGGACTATCAGCAGTTCTTC.

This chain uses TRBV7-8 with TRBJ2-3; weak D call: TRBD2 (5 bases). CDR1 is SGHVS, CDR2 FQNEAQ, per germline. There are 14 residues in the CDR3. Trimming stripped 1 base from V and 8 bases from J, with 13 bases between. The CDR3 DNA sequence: TGTGCCAGCAGCTTAGAATCGGGATTTGTTACGCAGTATTTT. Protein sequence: CASSLESGFVTQYF.

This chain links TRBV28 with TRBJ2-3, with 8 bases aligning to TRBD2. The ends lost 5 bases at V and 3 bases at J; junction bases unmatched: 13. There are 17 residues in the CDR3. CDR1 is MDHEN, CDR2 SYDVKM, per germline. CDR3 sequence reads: CASSVSVSGGRTDTQYF. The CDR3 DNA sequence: TGTGCCAGCAGTGTTTCAGTGTCGGGAGGGAGAACAGATACGCAGTATTTT.

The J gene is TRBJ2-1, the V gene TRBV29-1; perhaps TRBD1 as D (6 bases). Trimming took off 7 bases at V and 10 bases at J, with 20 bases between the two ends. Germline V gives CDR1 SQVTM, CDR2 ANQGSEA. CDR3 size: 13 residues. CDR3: CSALDSGVREQFF. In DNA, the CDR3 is TGCAGCGCTCTGGACAGCGGAGTTCGGGAGCAGTTCTTC.

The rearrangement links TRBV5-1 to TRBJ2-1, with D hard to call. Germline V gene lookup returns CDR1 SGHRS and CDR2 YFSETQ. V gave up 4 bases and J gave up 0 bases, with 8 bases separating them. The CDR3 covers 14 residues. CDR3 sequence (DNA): TGCGCCAGCAGCGTGTCCTCCTCCTACAATGAGCAGTTCTTC. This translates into CASSVSSSYNEQFF.

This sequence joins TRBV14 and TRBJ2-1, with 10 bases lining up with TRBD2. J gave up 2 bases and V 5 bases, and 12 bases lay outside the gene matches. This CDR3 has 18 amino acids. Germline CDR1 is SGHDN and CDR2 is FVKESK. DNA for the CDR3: TGTGCCAGCAGCGGGGTCACAGGGGGACTAGCGCCCTACAATGAGCAGTTCTTC. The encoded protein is CASSGVTGGLAPYNEQFF.

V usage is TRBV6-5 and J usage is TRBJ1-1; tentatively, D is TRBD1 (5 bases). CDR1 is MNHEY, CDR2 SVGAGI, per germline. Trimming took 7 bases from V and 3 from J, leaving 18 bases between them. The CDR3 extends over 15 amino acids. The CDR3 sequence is CASKGGGIGDTEAFF. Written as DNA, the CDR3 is TGTGCCAGCAAGGGTGGGGGGATCGGGGACACTGAAGCTTTCTTT.

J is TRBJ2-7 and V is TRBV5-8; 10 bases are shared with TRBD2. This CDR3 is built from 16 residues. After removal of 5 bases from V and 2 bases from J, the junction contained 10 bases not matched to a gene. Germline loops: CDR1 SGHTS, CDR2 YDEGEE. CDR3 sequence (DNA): TGTGCCAGCAGAATTGGGGGGCTAGCGGGAGCCTACGAGCAGTACTTC. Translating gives CASRIGGLAGAYEQYF.

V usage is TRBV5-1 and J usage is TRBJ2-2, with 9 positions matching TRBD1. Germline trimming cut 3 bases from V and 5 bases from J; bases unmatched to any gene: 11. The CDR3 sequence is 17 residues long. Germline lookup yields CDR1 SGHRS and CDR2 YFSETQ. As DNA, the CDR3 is TGCGCCAGCAGCTGGGGACAGGGCAAATTCGGTACCGGGGAGCTGTTTTTT. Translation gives CASSWGQGKFGTGELFF.

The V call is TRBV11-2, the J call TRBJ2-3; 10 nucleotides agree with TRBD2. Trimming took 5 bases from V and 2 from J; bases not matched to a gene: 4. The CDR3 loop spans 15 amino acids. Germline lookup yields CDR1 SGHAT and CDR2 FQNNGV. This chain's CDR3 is CASSQSGRDTDTQYF. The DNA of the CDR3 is TGTGCCAGCAGCCAAAGCGGGAGGGACACAGATACGCAGTATTTT.

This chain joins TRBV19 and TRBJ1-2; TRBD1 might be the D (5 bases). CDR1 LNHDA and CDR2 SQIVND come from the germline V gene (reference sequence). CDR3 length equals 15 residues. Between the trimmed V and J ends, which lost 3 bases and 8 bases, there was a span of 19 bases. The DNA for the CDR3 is TGTGCCAGTAGTATCGAAAGGACAATAGACTTCGGCTACACCTTC. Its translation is CASSIERTIDFGYTF.

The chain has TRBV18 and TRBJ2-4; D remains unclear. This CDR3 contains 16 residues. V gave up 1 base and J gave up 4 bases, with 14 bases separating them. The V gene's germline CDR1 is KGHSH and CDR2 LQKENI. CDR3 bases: TGTGCCAGCTCACCACGGGTCCAGGATATGAAAAACATTCAGTACTTC. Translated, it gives CASSPRVQDMKNIQYF.

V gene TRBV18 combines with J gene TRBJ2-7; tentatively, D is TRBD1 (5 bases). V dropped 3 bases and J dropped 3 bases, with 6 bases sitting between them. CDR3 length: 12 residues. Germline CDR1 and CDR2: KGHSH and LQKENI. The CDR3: CASSPTGYEQYF. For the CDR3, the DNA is TGTGCCAGCTCACCCACAGGCTACGAGCAGTACTTC.

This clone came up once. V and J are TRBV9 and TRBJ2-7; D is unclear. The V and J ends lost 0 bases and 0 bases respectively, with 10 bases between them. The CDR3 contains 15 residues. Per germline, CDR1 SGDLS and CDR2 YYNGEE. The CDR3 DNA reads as TGTGCCAGCAGCGTAGATGGGCAGAACTCCTACGAGCAGTACTTC. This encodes CASSVDGQNSYEQYF.

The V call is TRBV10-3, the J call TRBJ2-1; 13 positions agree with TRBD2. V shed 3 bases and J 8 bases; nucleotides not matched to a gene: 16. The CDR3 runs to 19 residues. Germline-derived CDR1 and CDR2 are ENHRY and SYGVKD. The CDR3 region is CAISEIWTSGSSRKYEQFF. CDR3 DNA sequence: TGTGCCATCAGTGAAATATGGACTAGCGGGAGTAGTCGTAAGTATGAGCAGTTCTTC.

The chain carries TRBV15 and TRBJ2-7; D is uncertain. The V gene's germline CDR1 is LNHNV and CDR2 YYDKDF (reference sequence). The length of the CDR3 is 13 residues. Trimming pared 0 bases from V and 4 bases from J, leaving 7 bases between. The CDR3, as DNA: TGTGCCACCAGCAGAGATGAAGCGTACGAGCAGTACTTC. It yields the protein CATSRDEAYEQYF.

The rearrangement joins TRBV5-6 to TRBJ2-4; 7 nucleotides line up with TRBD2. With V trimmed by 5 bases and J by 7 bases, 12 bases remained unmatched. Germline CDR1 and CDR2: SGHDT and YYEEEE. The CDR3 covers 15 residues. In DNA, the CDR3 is TGTGCCAGCAGTCTTACGGGCGGGAGTCGGAACATTCAGTACTTC. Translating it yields CASSLTGGSRNIQYF. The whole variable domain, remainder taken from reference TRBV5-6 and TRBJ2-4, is DAGVTQSPTHLIKTRGQQVTLRCSPKSGHDTVSWYQQALGQGPQFIFQYYEEEERQRGNFPDRFSGHQFPNYSSELNVNALLLGDSALYLCASSLTGGSRNIQYFGAGTRLSVL.

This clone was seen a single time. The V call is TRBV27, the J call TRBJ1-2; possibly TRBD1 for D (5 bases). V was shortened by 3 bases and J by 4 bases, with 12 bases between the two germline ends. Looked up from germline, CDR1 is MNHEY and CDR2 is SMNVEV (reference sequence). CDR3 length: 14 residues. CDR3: CASSLAQDSYGYTF. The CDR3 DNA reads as TGTGCCAGCAGTTTGGCTCAAGACAGCTATGGCTACACCTTC.

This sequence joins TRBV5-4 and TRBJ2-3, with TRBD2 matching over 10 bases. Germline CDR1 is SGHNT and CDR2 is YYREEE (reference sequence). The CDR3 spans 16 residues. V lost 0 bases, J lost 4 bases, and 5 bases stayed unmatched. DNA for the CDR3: TGTGCCAGCAGCTTGGAGCGGGAGGGCCCCCCAGATACGCAGTATTTT. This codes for CASSLEREGPPDTQYF.

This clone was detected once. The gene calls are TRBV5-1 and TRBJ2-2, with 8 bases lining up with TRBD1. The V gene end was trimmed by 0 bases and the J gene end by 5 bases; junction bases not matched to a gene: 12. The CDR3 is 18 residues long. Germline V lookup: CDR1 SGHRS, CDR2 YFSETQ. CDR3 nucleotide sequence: TGCGCCAGCAGCTTGGCCCCTCAGGGGGCAGGTGGAACCGGGGAGCTGTTTTTT. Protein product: CASSLAPQGAGGTGELFF.

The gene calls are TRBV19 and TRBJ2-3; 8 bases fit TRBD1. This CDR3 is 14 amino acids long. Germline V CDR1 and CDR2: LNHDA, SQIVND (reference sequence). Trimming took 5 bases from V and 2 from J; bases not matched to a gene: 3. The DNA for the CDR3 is TGTGCCAGTAGTTCGACAGGGGCCACAGATACGCAGTATTTT. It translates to CASSSTGATDTQYF. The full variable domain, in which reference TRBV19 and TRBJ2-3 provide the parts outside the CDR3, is DGGITQSPKYLFRKEGQNVTLSCEQNLNHDAMYWYRQDPGQGLRLIYYSQIVNDFQKGDIAEGYSVSREKKESFPLTVTSAQKNPTAFYLCASSSTGATDTQYFGPGTRLTVL.

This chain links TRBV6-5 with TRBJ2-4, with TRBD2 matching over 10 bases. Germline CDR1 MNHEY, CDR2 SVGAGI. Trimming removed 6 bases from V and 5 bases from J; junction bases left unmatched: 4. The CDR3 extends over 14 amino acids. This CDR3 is CASRNGLAENIQYF. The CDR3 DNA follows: TGTGCCAGCAGAAACGGACTAGCGGAAAACATTCAGTACTTC.

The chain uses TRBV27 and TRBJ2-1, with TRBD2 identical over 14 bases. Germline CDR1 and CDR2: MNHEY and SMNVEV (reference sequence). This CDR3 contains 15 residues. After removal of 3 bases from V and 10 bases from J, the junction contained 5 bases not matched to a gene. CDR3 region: CASSLTSGRAGEQFF. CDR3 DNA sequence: TGTGCCAGCAGTTTGACTAGCGGGAGGGCGGGCGAGCAGTTCTTC.